The rows below give T cell receptor beta chains drawn from one sample of a study of control samples from healthy donors and cancer patients. Produced via immunoSEQ multiplex PCR; TCRdb's table is partial and in-frame only. Among approximately 140,000 clones listed, roughly 89% were seen once. Sample: blood. The receptors were gathered from a man aged 18 to 35 in good health. CDR3s include the opening cysteine and the closing phenylalanine or tryptophan.

J gene: TRBJ2-1
V gene: TRBV5-1
CDR3 length: 14
CDR3 protein: CASSLLPRDNEQFF

J gene: TRBJ2-1
V gene: TRBV4-3
CDR3 length: 16
CDR3 protein: CASSQDGLAGVDEQFF

J gene: TRBJ1-5
V gene: TRBV7-9
CDR3 length: 14
CDR3 protein: CASSYTSSNQPQHF

J gene: TRBJ1-5
V gene: TRBV2
CDR3 length: 12
CDR3 protein: CATEGLNQPQHF

J gene: TRBJ1-2
V gene: TRBV5-1
CDR3 length: 13
CDR3 protein: CATSGGQGAGYTF

J gene: TRBJ1-5
V gene: TRBV24-1
CDR3 length: 15
CDR3 protein: CATSDRQGGSQPQHF

J gene: TRBJ2-3
V gene: TRBV19
CDR3 length: 15
CDR3 protein: CASSMWGQGENTQYF

J gene: TRBJ2-3
V gene: TRBV5-1
CDR3 length: 15
CDR3 protein: CASRQAGGPTDTQYF

J gene: TRBJ2-2
V gene: TRBV9
CDR3 length: 15
CDR3 protein: CASSASGTGSGELFF

J gene: TRBJ2-3
V gene: TRBV27
CDR3 length: 16
CDR3 protein: CASSHRGPISTDTQYF

J gene: TRBJ2-2
V gene: TRBV14
CDR3 length: 9
CDR3 protein: CARGGELFF

J gene: TRBJ2-1
V gene: TRBV4-1
CDR3 length: 21
CDR3 protein: CASSQDRSEGRGFGPYNEQFF

J gene: TRBJ2-3
V gene: TRBV4-1
CDR3 length: 17
CDR3 protein: CASSQDPPGLGTDTQYF

J gene: TRBJ2-1
V gene: TRBV7-3
CDR3 length: 16
CDR3 protein: CASSPLVQRGGDEQFF

J gene: TRBJ1-2
V gene: TRBV4-1
CDR3 length: 15
CDR3 protein: CASSQDSGRNYGYTF

J gene: TRBJ1-6
V gene: TRBV7-6
CDR3 length: 17
CDR3 protein: CASSLVATDRVNSPLHF

J gene: TRBJ2-6
V gene: TRBV4-1
CDR3 length: 15
CDR3 protein: CASSPYSSGANVLTF

J gene: TRBJ1-2
V gene: TRBV18
CDR3 length: 15
CDR3 protein: CASSFGQGQNYGYTF

J gene: TRBJ2-3
V gene: TRBV7-9
CDR3 length: 14
CDR3 protein: CASSPGHPTDTQYF

J gene: TRBJ2-1
V gene: TRBV7-6
CDR3 length: 14
CDR3 protein: CASSLVDRDNEQFF